This T cell receptor beta chain stems from a study of T-cell memory formation after mild COVID-19 (dated by TCRdb to the early 2020s). Study-wide context: TCR sequence clusters from the two donors were largely donor specific. T-cell clones expanding and contracting after mild COVID-19 in two donors were tracked by longitudinal TCRalpha and TCRbeta repertoire sequencing. Two young, previously healthy adult volunteers, one female and one male, were included in the cohort.

This clonotype turned up a few times. No cognate antigen has been identified for it. Base-call qualities are not available, and no considerably larger clone is one nucleotide away. The instrument was an Illumina NovaSeq 6000. Using 5'RACE with constant-segment primers, TCRalpha and TCRbeta cDNA libraries were constructed, with sample barcodes and unique molecular identifiers added in the process. RNA was extracted from every sample with Trizol reagent. Libraries were amplified in two PCR steps, with a second sample barcode and Illumina TruSeq adapters added in the second step. Sequencing of libraries was performed on an Illumina NovaSeq with 2 x 150 bp paired-end reads. The study's processing was this. Demultiplexing of reads and collapsing into UMI-guided consensus sequences were performed with migec v1.2.7. Using mixcr v2.1.11, the UMI consensuses were aligned to TRA and TRB V and J templates and assembled into clonotypes. A clonotype was counted as expanded or contracted only if both edgeR and NoisET called the change significant, with noise models trained on biological replicates. For edgeR calls, the thresholds were a false discovery rate-adjusted p below 0.01 and a log2 fold-change of 1. As an exploratory analysis of dynamics, PCA with hierarchical clustering was applied to max-normalized trajectories of the 1000 most abundant clonotypes. Separately sequenced CD4+ and CD8+ repertoires were used to assign the CD4 or CD8 phenotype of responding clones. The raw public reads went through TCRdb reprocessing: fastp at Q25, MiXCR clone calling, in-frame beta chains kept. When rows share a CDR3 protein, they turn into one entry using the most common DNA and genes. TCRdb's processing, not the study's, gives the V and J calls here. In all, the sample holds roughly 310,000 distinct CDR3 sequences, and 15% to 20% of those were seen once. Of the sample, approximately 20% falls within the top ten clones.

Ficoll-Paque density gradient centrifugation was used to isolate PBMCs. Results and caveats for the whole study, not just this receptor: Some responding clones were detected in pre-infection memory, suggesting pre-existing cross-reactive memory T cells joined the SARS-CoV-2 response. Clones that contracted from day 15 to 85 showed balanced CD4/CD8 phenotypes, whereas a second wave of clones that expanded from day 15 to 37 leaned towards CD4+. Whether the second-wave clones peaking on day 37 were SARS-CoV-2 specific was not confirmed. Only a couple of mild cases were covered by the study, and larger cohorts that include severe cases with pre-infection samples were considered necessary. Contracting CD4+ clones turned up mainly in the CM and EM memory subsets, whereas EMRA was where CD8+ clones were enriched.

The cysteine opens and the phenylalanine closes a CDR3 of 12 amino acids. Just CDR3 DNA is preserved here, 36 bases in frame from base 1. From V the trimming removes 9 bases and from J it removes 7 bases, while the gene matches leave 4 bases of the junction unaccounted for. The chain was built from TRBV12-3 or TRBV12-4 and TRBJ1-4; 8 middle bases align to TRBD1. This clonotype was sampled from a man aged 18 to 29 who had mild COVID-19 (a few samples of this study predate the infection). The sample titles of this study are shuffled in the database, so cell type and time point are left out; the donor was told from shared clones. The material sequenced was PBMCs or a T cell subset sorted from them (not recorded which). CDR3 reads: CARNRGGEKLFF. The DNA sequence is TGTGCCAGAAACAGGGGGGGTGAAAAACTGTTTTTT.